A single sample is the source of the 32 T cell receptor beta chains below, sequenced in a study of siplizumab effects on memory and regulatory T cells. Generated by immunoSEQ multiplex PCR, the TCRdb table keeps only in-frame clones and is missing some. The table shows tens of thousands of clones, with approximately 93% occurring only once. Material for sequencing was CD8+ T cells sorted from blood. The receptors originated from a human donor in good health.

V and J are TRBV11-2 and TRBJ1-3, with D tentatively TRBD1 (5 bases). CDR1 and CDR2 from the germline V gene are SGHAT and FQNNGV. The V gene lost 5 bases and the J gene lost 6 bases, with 17 bases spanning the gap. This CDR3 comprises 15 residues. In nucleotides, the CDR3 is TGTGCCAGCAGCCCGGCGGCAGGGTACCCAAACACCATATATTTT. It specifies CASSPAAGYPNTIYF.

The rearrangement joins TRBV19 to TRBJ1-6; 8 nucleotides line up with TRBD1. Germline lookup yields CDR1 LNHDA and CDR2 SQIVND (reference sequence). With 9 bases clipped from V and 8 bases from J, the junction kept 12 bases outside the gene matches. The CDR3 spans 15 residues. In nucleotides, the CDR3 is TGTGCCAGCGGATGGACAGGGACCTCTTATTCACCCCTCCACTTT. The encoded protein is CASGWTGTSYSPLHF.

The rearrangement uses TRBV11-2 and TRBJ2-1; 11 bases fit TRBD2. The CDR3 consists of 17 residues. Germline V lookup: CDR1 SGHAT, CDR2 FQNNGV. Unmatched junction bases numbered 10, after V lost 6 bases and J lost 3 bases. CDR3 protein: CASRPPTSGGHYNEQFF. The CDR3 DNA reads TGTGCCAGCAGGCCCCCCACTAGCGGGGGCCACTACAATGAGCAGTTCTTC.

This sequence joins TRBV4-2 and TRBJ2-1, with 16 bases matching TRBD2. The CDR3 has 19 residues. V shed 1 base, J shed 4 bases, and the junction held 7 bases outside the gene matches. CDR1 is LGHNA, CDR2 YNFKEQ, per germline. CDR3 bases: TGTGCCAGCAGCCAAGCGGGACTAGCGGGAGGGCCCTCTTACAATGAGCAGTTCTTC. It encodes CASSQAGLAGGPSYNEQFF.

This chain joins TRBV27 and TRBJ2-1, with TRBD2 matching over 7 bases. From germline, CDR1 is MNHEY and CDR2 SMNVEV (reference sequence). V gave up 6 bases and J gave up 6 bases; unmatched junction bases: 11. The CDR3 has 15 residues. CDR3 in DNA: TGTGCCAGCAGCGAAGGGACTACGAGAGGCAATGAGCAGTTCTTC. Translated, it gives CASSEGTTRGNEQFF.

The CDR3: CASSPLAGGPGTDTQYF. The CDR3 nucleotides read TGCGCCAGCAGCCCGTTAGCGGGAGGGCCTGGCACAGATACGCAGTATTTT. The rearrangement links TRBV4-1 to TRBJ2-3; TRBD2 matches at 11 bases. The germline V gene has CDR1 MGHRA and CDR2 YSYEKL. This CDR3 has 17 amino acids. Germline trimming cut 4 bases from V and 1 base from J; bases unmatched to any gene: 7.

A single count supports this clone. J is TRBJ2-7 and V is TRBV4-1; 11 bases line up with TRBD2. The V segment lost 3 bases and the J segment 4 bases; nucleotides outside the gene matches: 5. CDR1 MGHRA and CDR2 YSYEKL come from the germline V gene. The CDR3 is 15 amino acids. The CDR3 nucleotides are TGCGCCAGCAGCCATACTAGCGGGAGCTTGTACGAGCAGTACTTC. This encodes CASSHTSGSLYEQYF.

This clone was observed once. V usage is TRBV7-3 and J usage is TRBJ1-1, with D perhaps TRBD1 (5 bases). CDR3 length equals 15 residues. In germline, CDR1 is SGHTA, CDR2 FQGTGA. Trimming stripped 0 bases from V and 4 bases from J, with 12 bases between. Written as DNA, the CDR3 is TGTGCCAGCAGCTTAACCCCGGACGGGGGCACTGAAGCTTTCTTT. Protein sequence: CASSLTPDGGTEAFF.

This chain connects TRBV19 to TRBJ1-5; no definite D call. The CDR3 runs to 13 residues. Germline assignment: CDR1 LNHDA and CDR2 SQIVND (reference sequence). V lost 1 base, J lost 3 bases, and 4 bases lay in between. The CDR3 region has the DNA TGTGCCAGTAGTATAGCCGCCAATCAGCCCCAGCATTTT. It encodes CASSIAANQPQHF. Looking up the rest from reference TRBV19 and TRBJ1-5 gives the full variable domain: DGGITQSPKYLFRKEGQNVTLSCEQNLNHDAMYWYRQDPGQGLRLIYYSQIVNDFQKGDIAEGYSVSREKKESFPLTVTSAQKNPTAFYLCASSIAANQPQHFGDGTRLSIL.

The chain joins TRBV2 to TRBJ1-5; D possibly corresponds to TRBD1 (5 bases). Germline V CDR1 and CDR2: SNHLY, FYNNEI. The CDR3 consists of 17 residues. Trimming took 5 bases from V and 2 from J, leaving 19 bases between them. CDR3 nucleotides: TGTGCCAGCAGTCATGATTTCAGGGCTGTAGGCAATCAGCCCCAGCATTTT. Its protein product is CASSHDFRAVGNQPQHF.

The chain combines TRBV7-9 with TRBJ2-7; D is perhaps TRBD1 (6 bases). V shed 8 bases and J shed 3 bases, with 26 bases lying between them. Germline CDR1 reads SEHNR; CDR2 reads FQNEAQ (reference sequence). CDR3 length: 17 residues. This CDR3 is CASSPRRLGHRDYEQYF. The CDR3 DNA reads as TGTGCCAGCTCCCCGCGCCGCCTGGGACACAGAGACTACGAGCAGTACTTC.

This rearrangement joins TRBV7-9 to TRBJ2-3, with 7 bases identical to TRBD2. Germline trimming cut 4 bases from V and 7 bases from J; bases unmatched to any gene: 11. Germline V CDR1 and CDR2: SEHNR, FQNEAQ (reference sequence). The CDR3 is 15 residues long. As DNA, the CDR3 is TGTGCCAGCAGCTGGAGGGAGGGCCCTATAAATACGCAGTATTTT. It yields the protein CASSWREGPINTQYF.

The chain uses TRBV5-6 and TRBJ2-7; the D call may be TRBD1 or TRBD2 (5 bases each). Trimming removed 2 bases at V and 5 bases at J, with 14 bases between. Germline V CDR1 and CDR2: SGHDT, YYEEEE. CDR3 length equals 14 residues. The CDR3 DNA is TGTGCCAGCAGCTTAGGGACGATGGACCACGAGCAGTACTTC. Amino acids: CASSLGTMDHEQYF. Using reference TRBV5-6 and TRBJ2-7 for the parts outside the CDR3, the full variable domain is DAGVTQSPTHLIKTRGQQVTLRCSPKSGHDTVSWYQQALGQGPQFIFQYYEEEERQRGNFPDRFSGHQFPNYSSELNVNALLLGDSALYLCASSLGTMDHEQYFGPGTRLTVT.

V and J are TRBV5-1 and TRBJ2-3; perhaps TRBD1 as D (5 bases). This CDR3 spans 17 amino acids. Germline V gene lookup returns CDR1 SGHRS and CDR2 YFSETQ. Trimming pared 0 bases from V and 0 bases from J, leaving 14 bases between. The CDR3 bases are TGCGCCAGCAGCTTGGCTTGGACACAGGAAAGCACAGATACGCAGTATTTT. Translated, it gives CASSLAWTQESTDTQYF.

The chain has TRBV15 and TRBJ2-1, with 7 bases lining up with TRBD1. The CDR3 length is 11 residues. Germline V gives CDR1 LNHNV, CDR2 YYDKDF (reference sequence). The trim removed 9 bases at V and 7 bases at J, leaving 3 bases unmatched. This CDR3 is CATLRGNEQFF. The CDR3 nucleotides read TGTGCCACTCTCAGGGGGAATGAGCAGTTCTTC.

V gene TRBV21-1 combines with J gene TRBJ1-2. TRBV21-1 is noted as a pseudogene. This CDR3 has 16 residues. CDR3 nucleotide sequence: TGTGCCAGCAGCAAAGAGCGGGCCCTAGGGGTCTCTGGCTACACCTTC. Translation gives CASSKERALGVSGYTF.

The gene calls are TRBV30 and TRBJ1-2, with 7 bases that match TRBD1. With 7 bases clipped from V and 8 bases from J, the junction kept 4 bases outside the gene matches. There are 10 residues in the CDR3. Germline values: CDR1 GTSNPN, CDR2 SVGIG (reference sequence). CDR3 sequence (DNA): TGTGCCTCCACAGGGGTGGGCTACACCTTC. Residues: CASTGVGYTF. Full variable domain (missing parts from reference TRBV30 and TRBJ1-2): SQTIHQWPATLVQPVGSPLSLECTVEGTSNPNLYWYRQAAGRGLQLLFYSVGIGQISSEVPQNLSASRPQDRQFILSSKKLLLSDSGFYLCASTGVGYTFGSGTRLTVV.

The chain has TRBV7-9 and TRBJ2-7; 10 bases are a match to TRBD1. The CDR3 is made up of 14 amino acids. Germline V gene lookup returns CDR1 SEHNR and CDR2 FQNEAQ (reference sequence). J gave up 3 bases and V 4 bases, and 3 bases lay outside the gene matches. The CDR3 DNA reads as TGTGCCAGCAGCTCCGGGACAGGGGTCTACGAGCAGTACTTC. Protein product: CASSSGTGVYEQYF.

This clone was recorded a few times. The chain couples TRBV11-3 to TRBJ2-7; tentatively, D is TRBD1 or TRBD2 (5 bases each). Germline V CDR1 and CDR2: SGHNT, YENEEA. Trimming cost V 2 bases and J 6 bases, with 14 bases left between them. The CDR3 contains 14 residues. The CDR3 DNA reads TGTGCCAGCAGCTTAATCGTGGCAGGGACCGAGCAGTACTTC. The encoded protein is CASSLIVAGTEQYF.

The V call is TRBV7-3, the J call TRBJ1-2, with 9 bases lining up with TRBD1. The CDR3 runs 13 residues. CDR1 and CDR2 (germline): SGHTA, FQGTGA. V dropped 6 bases and J dropped 7; count of bases not matched to a gene: 6. The CDR3 loop reads CASSYTGGGGYTF. As DNA, the CDR3 is TGTGCCAGCAGTTACACAGGGGGCGGTGGCTACACCTTC. The full variable domain, with the rest looked up from reference TRBV7-3 and TRBJ1-2, is GAGVSQTPSNKVTEKGKYVELRCDPISGHTALYWYRQSLGQGPEFLIYFQGTGAADDSGLPNDRFFAVRPEGSVSTLKIQRTERGDSAVYLCASSYTGGGGYTFGSGTRLTVV.

This rearrangement joins TRBV19 to TRBJ1-1; D gene ambiguous. This CDR3 comprises 12 residues. Trimming stripped 5 bases from V and 5 bases from J, with 9 bases between. CDR1 is LNHDA and CDR2 is SQIVND in the germline V gene (reference sequence). The CDR3 DNA is TGTGCCAGTAGTTATTCGAGTACTGAAGCTTTCTTT. This gives the protein CASSYSSTEAFF. Looking up the rest from reference TRBV19 and TRBJ1-1 gives the full variable domain: DGGITQSPKYLFRKEGQNVTLSCEQNLNHDAMYWYRQDPGQGLRLIYYSQIVNDFQKGDIAEGYSVSREKKESFPLTVTSAQKNPTAFYLCASSYSSTEAFFGQGTRLTVV.

The J gene is TRBJ1-2, the V gene TRBV6-5; tentatively, D is TRBD1 (5 bases). With 6 bases removed from V and 8 bases from J, the gap between germline ends came to 16 bases. The CDR3 has 13 residues. Germline values: CDR1 MNHEY, CDR2 SVGAGI. The DNA of the CDR3 is TGTGCCAGCAGCCCGGACGGGGCCGTCGGCTACACCTTC. Translation gives CASSPDGAVGYTF.

V and J are TRBV6-1 and TRBJ1-1, with D tentatively TRBD1 (5 bases). Germline V gene sequence: CDR1 MNHNS, CDR2 SASEGT. This CDR3 spans 15 amino acids. The V gene lost 2 bases and the J gene lost 6 bases, with 16 bases spanning the gap. For the CDR3, the DNA is TGTGCCAGCAGTGAAAAAGGGATGGGGCGGGCTGAAGCTTTCTTT. Its translation: CASSEKGMGRAEAFF.

The chain has TRBV30 and TRBJ2-1, with 7 bases that match TRBD2. The V and J ends lost 4 bases and 1 base, in that order; junction bases with no gene match: 10. CDR3 length equals 16 residues. Looked up from germline, CDR1 is GTSNPN and CDR2 is SVGIG (reference sequence). CDR3 residues: CAWNRRAGRSYNEQFF. DNA for the CDR3: TGTGCCTGGAACCGTCGAGCGGGGAGATCCTACAATGAGCAGTTCTTC.

The J gene is TRBJ1-1, the V gene TRBV30; unclear D gene. The CDR3 has 13 residues. CDR1 GTSNPN and CDR2 SVGIG come from the germline V gene (reference sequence). Trimming removed 0 bases from V and 6 bases from J, with 11 bases in between. CDR3 nucleotide sequence: TGTGCCTGGAGTGTAGGTGGGATGGCTGAAGCTTTCTTT. It yields the protein CAWSVGGMAEAFF. The entire variable domain, with the rest obtained from reference TRBV30 and TRBJ1-1, is as follows: SQTIHQWPATLVQPVGSPLSLECTVEGTSNPNLYWYRQAAGRGLQLLFYSVGIGQISSEVPQNLSASRPQDRQFILSSKKLLLSDSGFYLCAWSVGGMAEAFFGQGTRLTVV.

The chain uses TRBV7-9 and TRBJ2-7, with D perhaps TRBD1 (6 bases). V lost 5 bases and J lost 2, with 22 bases in between. CDR3 size: 17 residues. From germline, CDR1 is SEHNR and CDR2 FQNEAQ (reference sequence). This CDR3 reads CASSTNRDTKPPYEQYF. The DNA for the CDR3 is TGTGCCAGCAGCACCAACCGGGACACCAAACCGCCCTACGAGCAGTACTTC.

The chain uses TRBV19 and TRBJ1-2; D unresolved. The germline V gene encodes CDR1 LNHDA and CDR2 SQIVND (reference sequence). This CDR3 has 10 residues. The V end lost 8 bases, the J end lost 8 bases, and 9 bases lay between the germline ends. CDR3: CASSDGGYTF. The CDR3 coding sequence is TGTGCCAGTTCAGACGGAGGCTACACCTTC.

This clone has only one observation. The chain is built from TRBV5-6 and TRBJ2-1; D not certain. V lost 4 bases, J lost 3 bases, and 8 bases lay in between. CDR3 length equals 13 residues. Per the germline V gene, CDR1 is SGHDT and CDR2 is YYEEEE. As DNA, the CDR3 is TGTGCCAGCAGCAACGGGCTCTACAATGAGCAGTTCTTC. The encoded protein is CASSNGLYNEQFF.

Only a few counts were recorded for this clone. This chain links TRBV27 with TRBJ2-1; D gene ambiguous. Trimming shortened V by 3 bases and J by 10 bases, and 16 bases separated the two germline ends. CDR3 length equals 14 residues. Germline V CDR1 and CDR2: MNHEY, SMNVEV (reference sequence). The DNA for the CDR3 is TGTGCCAGCAGTTTGGGAAGGGCGCGACTCGAGCAGTTCTTC. As protein: CASSLGRARLEQFF.

The V gene is TRBV30, the J gene TRBJ2-7; 8 bases are shared with TRBD1. Per the germline V gene, CDR1 is GTSNPN and CDR2 is SVGIG (reference sequence). The CDR3 covers 12 residues. Trimming cost V 8 bases and J 0 bases; bases outside gene matches: 3. The CDR3 protein is CAGGQVSYEQYF. Here the CDR3 DNA reads TGTGCCGGGGGACAGGTCTCCTACGAGCAGTACTTC.

In this sample, this clone turned up once. This chain links TRBV6-6 with TRBJ1-2; D not resolved. Germline V gene lookup returns CDR1 MNHNY and CDR2 SVGAGI (reference sequence). The CDR3 runs to 15 residues. Trimming took 8 bases from V and 2 from J, leaving 18 bases between them. CDR3 in amino acids: CASYSGPGSNYGYTF. CDR3 DNA: TGTGCCAGCTATTCGGGTCCGGGCAGCAACTATGGCTACACCTTC.

V usage is TRBV28 and J usage is TRBJ2-7; 11 bases are shared with TRBD2. CDR1 is MDHEN, CDR2 SYDVKM, per germline. The CDR3 loop spans 15 amino acids. The junction had 5 bases not matched to a gene; V was cut back by 7 bases and J by 0 bases. The CDR3 sequence is CASTPGTSGSYEQYF. CDR3 sequence (DNA): TGTGCCAGCACCCCCGGGACTAGCGGCTCCTACGAGCAGTACTTC.